A selection of T cell receptor beta chains follows, all from one sample in a study of T cells in Graves' hyperthyroidism and ophthalmopathy. Each CDR3 protein is one row after TCRdb ran MiXCR on the multiplex PCR reads. The sample includes some 770,000 distinct CDR3 sequences, around 17% seen only once; the top ten take 8.4%. Source material: blood. The receptors come from a man between 18 and 35 years old with Graves' hyperthyroidism. Each CDR3 is given with its conserved first and last residue. The D gene is left open where the match is weak. Size values are once, few and many counts, or a class for expanded clones, and some rows have none.

TRBJ2-1 TRBV5-8 TRBD2 - TGTGCCAGCAGTATTCCGGGACTAGGTTACAATGAGCAGTTCTTC CASSIPGLGYNEQFF
TRBJ1-6 TRBV4-1 TRBD1 - TGCGCCAGCAGCCAAGGTAGACCAGGGACAGGGAGAAGGTCACCCCTCCACTTT CASSQGRPGTGRRSPLHF
TRBJ2-5 TRBV6-5 - few TGTGCCAGCAGTTACCTAACCGGGACCCCCCACCAGTACTTC CASSYLTGTPHQYF
TRBJ2-5 TRBV6-1 TRBD2 many TGTGCCAGCTCGAGGCGACTAGCGGGAGGTCAAGAGACCCAGTACTTC CASSRRLAGGQETQYF
TRBJ2-6 TRBV6-2/TRBV6-3 TRBD1 - TGTGCCAGCAGTTCTAGAAAGGACAGGGGAATTGCCACGGGTACATCTGGGGCCAACGTCCTGACTTTC CASSSRKDRGIATGTSGANVLTF
TRBJ2-3 TRBV6-2/TRBV6-3 - many TGTGCCAGCAATTACATGGGGGTGTGGCCAGATACGCAGTATTTT CASNYMGVWPDTQYF
TRBJ2-7 TRBV27 - few TGTGCCAGCAGTTCGGCGACGGGTCCCTGGGGCTACGAGCAGTACTTC CASSSATGPWGYEQYF
TRBJ1-2 TRBV2 - - TGTGCCAGCAGTACAGAAAACTATGGCTACACCTTC CASSTENYGYTF
TRBJ2-1 TRBV20-1 - - TGCAGTGCTACTTCACAGGGTGTCTACGAGCAGTTCTTC CSATSQGVYEQFF
TRBJ2-7 TRBV18 TRBD2 few TGTGCCAGCTCACCAGGGGGGCTAGCGGGAGTAAGGACGGTCTACGAGCAGTACTTC CASSPGGLAGVRTVYEQYF
TRBJ1-3 TRBV7-9 - - TGTGCCGGGGGAAAGGGAAACACCATATATTTT CAGGKGNTIYF
TRBJ1-1 TRBV3-1 - many TGTGCCAGCAGCCAGAGGGGCTTGAACACTGAAGCTTTCTTT CASSQRGLNTEAFF
TRBJ2-1 TRBV14 TRBD1 few TGTGCCAGCAGCTGGACGACAGGGGGCCATGAGCAGTTCTTC CASSWTTGGHEQFF
TRBJ2-3 TRBV6-5 - many TGTGCCAGCAGTTACTCGGCTAGCGCCACAGATACGCAGTATTTT CASSYSASATDTQYF
TRBJ2-1 TRBV20-1 - - TGCAGTGCTAGGGACTCTGGGTCAATCAGCTCCTACAATGAGCAGTTCTTC CSARDSGSISSYNEQFF
TRBJ2-1 TRBV7-3 TRBD1 few TGTGCCAGCAGCTTAGGACAGGAATACAATGAGCAGTTCTTC CASSLGQEYNEQFF
TRBJ2-4 TRBV29-1 - many TGCAGCGTTGAAGACGGAAACATTCAGTACTTC CSVEDGNIQYF
TRBJ2-3 TRBV12-3/TRBV12-4 - many TGTGCCAGCAGTTTAGCGTCCGGCCGAGATACGCAGTATTTT CASSLASGRDTQYF
TRBJ1-5 TRBV19 - - TGTGCCAGTAGTATGGCCGGGTTCAATCAGCCCCAGCATTTT CASSMAGFNQPQHF
TRBJ2-1 TRBV7-3 TRBD2 - TGTGCCAGCAGTCGGGCTAGCGGTTACAATGAGCAGTTCTTC CASSRASGYNEQFF
TRBJ2-7 TRBV28 - - TGTGCCAGCAGCCCTAACACGGGTCCCCGCGAGCAGTACTTC CASSPNTGPREQYF
TRBJ2-1 TRBV11-2 - few TGTGCCAGCAGCTTAGGGAGATCGGGATACAATGAGCAGTTCTTC CASSLGRSGYNEQFF
TRBJ1-5 TRBV19 TRBD1 few TGTGCCAGTAGTAAACAAGGACAGGGGAACAATCAGCCCCAGCATTTT CASSKQGQGNNQPQHF
TRBJ2-2 TRBV7-8 - many TGTGCCAGCAGCTTAAGAGGGGGGACTCCCAGAAGCGGGGAGCTGTTTTTT CASSLRGGTPRSGELFF
TRBJ1-5 TRBV20-1 - many TGCAGTGCTAGAGTAGGTACAGACAATCAGCCCCAGCATTTT CSARVGTDNQPQHF
TRBJ1-2 TRBV20-1 - - TGCAGTGCTAGAGATCGTCATGGGGATGGCTACACCTTC CSARDRHGDGYTF
TRBJ2-7 TRBV19 - few TGTGCCAGTAGCCTGGATTCCGGGGCCCTTAAAGAGCAGTACTTC CASSLDSGALKEQYF
TRBJ2-7 TRBV28 - many TGTGCCAGCAGTCCCACCCGGGACTTCACTTCCTACGAGCAGTACTTC CASSPTRDFTSYEQYF
TRBJ1-1 TRBV6-1 - few TGTGCCAGCAGGGGACGGACTGAAGCTTTCTTT CASRGRTEAFF
TRBJ2-2 TRBV12-3/TRBV12-4 TRBD2 - TGTGCCAGCAGCCCGAACCGTAGCGGGACCGGGGAGCTGTTTTTT CASSPNRSGTGELFF
TRBJ1-2 TRBV2 - many TGTGCCAGCAGGGCGACAGGTTCGGGTGGCTACACCTTC CASRATGSGGYTF
TRBJ2-7 TRBV5-6 - few TGTGCCAGCAGCCTCTCGGGACCCAACTACGAGCAGTACTTC CASSLSGPNYEQYF
TRBJ1-6 TRBV20-1 TRBD1 once TGCAGTGCTAGTGCCGGACAGGGGAATTCACCCCTCCACTTT CSASAGQGNSPLHF
TRBJ1-1 TRBV11-2 - many TGTACCAGCAGCTTAGACACACAGAACACTGAAGCTTTCTTT CTSSLDTQNTEAFF
TRBJ2-5 TRBV9 TRBD1 few TGTGCCAGCAGCGTTTCGGGGACAGGGGGCATTGGAGAGACCCAGTACTTC CASSVSGTGGIGETQYF
TRBJ1-2 TRBV12-3/TRBV12-4 TRBD1 - TGTGCCAGCAGTTACCGACAGGGAGATAATGGCTACACCTTC CASSYRQGDNGYTF
TRBJ2-7 TRBV15 - - TGTGCCACCAGCCAATTAGACTTACTCCTCTCCTACGAGCAGTACTTC CATSQLDLLLSYEQYF
TRBJ2-1 TRBV7-9 - many TGTGCCAGCAGTAGGGATGACAATGAGCAGTTCTTC CASSRDDNEQFF
TRBJ2-3 TRBV18 - few TGTGCCAGCTCCCCCGGGACTCACACAGATACGCAGTATTTT CASSPGTHTDTQYF
TRBJ2-1 TRBV12-3/TRBV12-4 - - TGTGCCAGCAGTTTATTCTCGGGACCCGCCAATGAGCAGTTCTTC CASSLFSGPANEQFF
TRBJ2-3 TRBV28 TRBD1 many TGTGCCAGCAGTTCGGGGACAGGCGGAGATACGCAGTATTTT CASSSGTGGDTQYF
TRBJ2-3 TRBV20-1 - many TGCAGTGCTAGTGAGACTAGTTGGGGAGATACGCAGTATTTT CSASETSWGDTQYF
TRBJ2-1 TRBV9 - - TGTGCCAGCAGCGTAGAGGTATCGGGGTACTCCTACAATGAGCAGTTCTTC CASSVEVSGYSYNEQFF
TRBJ2-7 TRBV30 - - TGTGCCTGGAGTAACCGTGGGGGGGGCTACTACGAGCAGTACTTC CAWSNRGGGYYEQYF
TRBJ2-5 TRBV27 TRBD1 - TGTGCCAGCAGTGCGGGACAGGGGGTGCATTACCAAGAGACCCAGTACTTC CASSAGQGVHYQETQYF
TRBJ1-2 TRBV30 - - TGTGTAGGGATGGACTATGGCTACACCTTC CVGMDYGYTF
TRBJ1-4 TRBV15 - few TGTGCCACCAGAGGGGAGAATGAAAAACTGTTTTTT CATRGENEKLFF
TRBJ2-3 TRBV3-1 - many TGTGCCAGCAGCCAGGCTAGTCACACAGATACGCAGTATTTT CASSQASHTDTQYF
TRBJ2-1 TRBV18 - - TGTGCCAGCGCCGGTCGGGCCAGCCCGAGAAATGAGCAGTTCTTC CASAGRASPRNEQFF
TRBJ1-5 TRBV7-2 - few TGTGCCAGCAGCTTAGGACAAGGAGGGTATAGCAATCAGCCCCAGCATTTT CASSLGQGGYSNQPQHF
TRBJ2-3 TRBV30 - few TGTGCCTGGAGTGTAGCGCTAGCAAGTGGCACAGATACGCAGTATTTT CAWSVALASGTDTQYF
TRBJ2-7 TRBV2 - - TGTGCCAGCAGTGAATTCGAGGGGTCGGGCGAGCAGTACTTC CASSEFEGSGEQYF
TRBJ2-7 TRBV20-1 - few TGCAGTGCTAGAGCAATGGGGGGTCGGTACGAGCAGTACTTC CSARAMGGRYEQYF